The clone carrying this TCR beta chain was counted a few times. No antigen is known for it. Treatment in this sample: oral pan-JAK inhibitor, 5-10 mg twice daily. Extraction and reverse transcription of RNA yielded cDNA as the sequencing template. Some clones are missing from TCRdb's copy, which holds only in-frame ones; the method was immunoSEQ multiplex PCR. This table holds 100,000 to 150,000 clones, over 55% found once. The data are from a study of CD8+ T cells in alopecia areata. General study points: Scalp and blood samples kept many expanded lesional clones throughout tofacitinib.

Trimming took off 3 bases at V and 5 bases at J, with 11 bases between the two ends. The CDR3 sequence is 13 residues long. Germline lookup yields CDR1 KGHSH and CDR2 LQKENI. The receptor comes from a human donor with alopecia areata. Sequenced material: CD4+ T cells sorted from blood, taken at week 4, from a patient treated with tofacitinib. The rearrangement uses TRBV18 and TRBJ2-7; D gene unclear. In DNA form, the CDR3 reads TGTGCCAGCTCACCTGGCCCTGGGGACGAGCAGTACTTC. Translating gives CASSPGPGDEQYF. The variable domain in full, completed from reference TRBV18 and TRBJ2-7, reads NAGVMQNPRHLVRRRGQEARLRCSPMKGHSHVYWYRQLPEEGLKFMVYLQKENIIDESGMPKERFSAEFPKEGPSILRIQQVVRGDSAAYFCASSPGPGDEQYFGPGTRLTVT.